Below are 24 T cell receptor beta chains sequenced from a single sample in a study of T cell responses to AZD1222 COVID-19 vaccine. Clones were sequenced by immunoSEQ multiplex PCR, and TCRdb holds only the in-frame ones, with some missing. The sample contains about 81,000 clones, 86% of which appear only once. The sequencing used peripheral blood, collected 28 days after the second AZD1222 dose. The receptors stem from an adult who received the AZD1222 COVID-19 vaccine.

The chain links TRBV30 to TRBJ2-3, with 9 positions matching TRBD2. Germline V gene data show CDR1 as GTSNPN and CDR2 as SVGIG (reference sequence). The CDR3 totals 14 residues. The CDR3 bases are TGTGCTCATAGCGGGAGCCCTCTGGCAGATACGCAGTATTTT. It specifies CAHSGSPLADTQYF.

The chain couples TRBV5-4 to TRBJ2-2, with 10 bases that match TRBD1. The CDR3 totals 15 residues. In germline, CDR1 is SGHNT, CDR2 YYREEE (reference sequence). V shed 4 bases and J 4 bases; nucleotides not matched to a gene: 4. The CDR3 loop is CASSGTGVGTGELFF. The CDR3 coding sequence is TGTGCCAGCAGCGGGACAGGGGTCGGCACCGGGGAGCTGTTTTTT.

CDR3 amino acids: CASSLSTGSTDTQYF. CDR3 coding DNA: TGTGCCAGCAGCTTAAGCACCGGGAGCACAGATACGCAGTATTTT. V usage is TRBV7-2 and J usage is TRBJ2-3; D uncertain. The V and J ends lost 2 bases and 0 bases respectively, with 9 bases between them. Germline CDR1 reads SGHTA; CDR2 reads FQGNSA. This CDR3 is built from 15 residues. The full variable domain, in which reference TRBV7-2 and TRBJ2-3 provide the parts outside the CDR3, is GAGVSQSPSNKVTEKGKDVELRCDPISGHTALYWYRQSLGQGLEFLIYFQGNSAPDKSGLPSDRFSAERTGGSVSTLTIQRTQQEDSAVYLCASSLSTGSTDTQYFGPGTRLTVL.

The genes are TRBV5-8 and TRBJ1-2, with D possibly being TRBD1 (6 bases). This CDR3 has 17 residues. Trimming took off 2 bases at V and 4 bases at J, with 21 bases between the two ends. Per the germline V gene, CDR1 is SGHTS and CDR2 is YDEGEE. CDR3 coding DNA: TGTGCCAGCAGCTTCACGCGGGGAACGGACAGAACCTATGGCTACACCTTC. It translates to CASSFTRGTDRTYGYTF.

This sequence joins TRBV7-2 and TRBJ2-3; the D gene is possibly TRBD2 (6 bases). The germline CDR1 and CDR2 sequences are SGHTA and FQGNSA. The CDR3 has 15 residues. With 6 bases removed from V and 5 bases from J, the gap between germline ends came to 18 bases. The CDR3: CASSLRDSVGDTQYF. The DNA for the CDR3 is TGTGCCAGCAGTTTGCGGGATTCCGTGGGAGATACGCAGTATTTT.

About this clone: A much larger clone differs from this one at a single base, so this may be a read error. The gene calls are TRBV2 and TRBJ2-7, with no clear D. The CDR3 extends over 15 amino acids. Looked up from germline, CDR1 is SNHLY and CDR2 is FYNNEI. V was pared by 5 bases and J by 9 bases, with 23 bases between. The CDR3 DNA follows: TGTGCCAGCAGTTCGGCAGTAAAGGCGCCGGGCGGGCAGTACTTC. The encoded protein is CASSSAVKAPGGQYF.

The chain couples TRBV10-3 to TRBJ1-2; D perhaps matches TRBD1 (6 bases). Per germline, CDR1 ENHRY and CDR2 SYGVKD. With 6 bases removed from V and 6 bases from J, the gap between germline ends came to 20 bases. CDR3 length equals 15 residues. This CDR3 reads CAIRGDIFTSHGYTF. CDR3 in DNA: TGTGCCATCAGGGGGGACATCTTTACATCCCATGGCTACACCTTC.

This chain uses TRBV28 with TRBJ2-4, with D possibly TRBD1 on 5 matching bases. CDR1 and CDR2 (germline): MDHEN, SYDVKM. CDR3 size: 15 residues. Trimming took 5 bases from V and 1 from J, leaving 12 bases between them. CDR3 DNA sequence: TGTGCCAGCAGTACCCCAGGGCCGGCCAAAAACATTCAGTACTTC. This codes for CASSTPGPAKNIQYF.

The chain is built from TRBV10-1 and TRBJ2-7; 13 nucleotides line up with TRBD2. The J segment lost 2 bases and the V segment lost 4 bases, leaving 5 bases of the junction unmatched. The CDR3 consists of 16 residues. Germline V lookup: CDR1 WNHNN, CDR2 SYGVQD (reference sequence). The CDR3 here is CASSGGLAGQTYEQYF. As DNA, the CDR3 is TGCGCCAGCAGTGGGGGACTAGCGGGGCAAACCTACGAGCAGTACTTC.

This chain links TRBV10-1 with TRBJ2-2; TRBD1 aligns across 11 bases. Germline V gives CDR1 WNHNN, CDR2 SYGVQD (reference sequence). The ends lost 6 bases at V and 5 bases at J; junction bases unmatched: 14. The CDR3 spans 18 residues. The CDR3 DNA is TGCGCCAGCAGAGGAGGACAGGGGGCCGGGTTTGGGACCGGGGAGCTGTTTTTT. Its protein product is CASRGGQGAGFGTGELFF.

The chain is built from TRBV5-1 and TRBJ2-7; D may be TRBD1 or TRBD2 (7 bases each). Germline V CDR1 and CDR2: SGHRS, YFSETQ. Deletions cut 2 bases from V and 5 bases from J, with 20 bases between. This CDR3 is built from 16 residues. CDR3 loop: CASSFDPQGGSHEQYF. The CDR3 region has the DNA TGCGCCAGCAGCTTTGATCCCCAGGGGGGGTCCCACGAGCAGTACTTC.

The count of this clone is one. V gene TRBV3-1 (or the pseudogene TRBV3-2) combines with J gene TRBJ2-2; TRBD2 matches 8 bases. V shed 6 bases, J shed 5 bases, and the junction held 8 bases outside the gene matches. Germline CDR1 reads LGHDT; CDR2 reads YNNKEL (reference sequence). The CDR3 is 15 amino acids. The CDR3 bases are TGTGCCAGCAGGACGAGCGGGAGTAGGACCGGGGAGCTGTTTTTT. Protein product: CASRTSGSRTGELFF.

This clone was recorded once. The chain employs TRBV27 and TRBJ1-6; D gene unclear. There are 16 residues in the CDR3. Looked up from germline, CDR1 is MNHEY and CDR2 is SMNVEV (reference sequence). The V end was cut by 2 bases, the J end by 9 bases, with 17 bases between. The CDR3 spells CASSLPPAPSGSPLHF. The CDR3 coding sequence is TGTGCCAGCAGTTTACCCCCCGCGCCAAGCGGTTCACCCCTCCACTTT.

In nucleotides, the CDR3 is TGTGCCAGCAGTTACTTCTCCGCGAACACTGAAGCTTTCTTT. Translation gives CASSYFSANTEAFF. The rearrangement joins TRBV6-5 to TRBJ1-1; D gene uncertain. The CDR3 covers 14 residues. The V and J ends lost 1 base and 1 base respectively, with 7 bases between them. The germline V gene encodes CDR1 MNHEY and CDR2 SVGAGI.

This clone occurred once. The chain uses TRBV5-1 and TRBJ1-5; 9 positions agree with TRBD1. V dropped 4 bases and J dropped 4; count of bases not matched to a gene: 3. Germline CDR1 SGHRS, CDR2 YFSETQ. The CDR3 sequence is 14 residues long. As DNA, the CDR3 is TGCGCCAGCAGCCCCGACAGGGGGAATCAGCCCCAGCATTTT. Encoded protein: CASSPDRGNQPQHF.

The chain has TRBV28 and TRBJ1-5; the D is unclear. V lost 6 bases to trimming and J lost 0 bases, with 12 bases between them. Germline assignment: CDR1 MDHEN and CDR2 SYDVKM. This CDR3 has 15 amino acids. In DNA, the CDR3 is TGTGCCAGCAGGGGAGTTGGGTATAGCAATCAGCCCCAGCATTTT. Protein: CASRGVGYSNQPQHF.

This chain joins TRBV9 and TRBJ1-3; D is unresolved. The CDR3 has 16 amino acids. Germline V gene lookup returns CDR1 SGDLS and CDR2 YYNGEE. The V and J ends lost 0 bases and 0 bases respectively, with 10 bases between them. CDR3 bases: TGTGCCAGCAGCGTAGTTGTCGGCTTCTCTGGAAACACCATATATTTT. Protein: CASSVVVGFSGNTIYF.

The rearrangement joins TRBV5-5 to TRBJ1-2; the match to TRBD1 covers 7 bases. CDR1 is SGHKS, CDR2 YYEKEE, per germline (reference sequence). CDR3 size: 14 residues. With V trimmed by 4 bases and J by 1 base, 4 bases remained unmatched. CDR3 coding DNA: TGTGCCAGCAGCCAGAACAGGGGTAACTATGGCTACACCTTC. Protein: CASSQNRGNYGYTF. The full variable domain, in which reference TRBV5-5 and TRBJ1-2 provide the parts outside the CDR3, is DAGVTQSPTHLIKTRGQQVTLRCSPISGHKSVSWYQQVLGQGPQFIFQYYEKEERGRGNFPDRFSARQFPNYSSELNVNALLLGDSALYLCASSQNRGNYGYTFGSGTRLTVV.

The V gene is TRBV28, the J gene TRBJ1-2, with D possibly matching TRBD1 (6 bases). The CDR3 length is 14 residues. Germline-derived CDR1 and CDR2 are MDHEN and SYDVKM. V gave up 6 bases and J gave up 6 bases, with 17 bases separating them. CDR3 amino acids: CASRKAGAIDGYTF. The CDR3 DNA sequence: TGTGCCAGCAGAAAGGCGGGGGCAATCGATGGCTACACCTTC.

V is TRBV5-4 and J is TRBJ1-5, with 12 positions matching TRBD1. The J segment lost 4 bases and the V segment lost 0 bases, leaving 5 bases of the junction unmatched. The germline V gene has CDR1 SGHNT and CDR2 YYREEE (reference sequence). The CDR3 consists of 17 residues. The CDR3: CASSLGGQGARNQPQHF. The CDR3 coding sequence is TGTGCCAGCAGCTTGGGGGGACAGGGGGCGCGGAATCAGCCCCAGCATTTT.

The chain employs TRBV7-2 and TRBJ2-2; possible D gene TRBD1, 6 bases. The germline V and J ends were trimmed by 5 bases and 4 bases, with 14 bases remaining between them. CDR3 size: 15 residues. Germline CDR1 reads SGHTA; CDR2 reads FQGNSA. CDR3 bases: TGTGCCAGCAGCCAACAGGGTTTGGGCACCGGGGAGCTGTTTTTT. It yields the protein CASSQQGLGTGELFF.

In DNA form, the CDR3 reads TGTGCCAGCAGCTTGCAGATGGGTGGGCAGCCCCAGCATTTT. It specifies CASSLQMGGQPQHF. The rearrangement links TRBV5-8 to TRBJ1-5; D unresolved. Germline-derived CDR1 and CDR2 are SGHTS and YDEGEE. With 1 base removed from V and 7 bases from J, the gap between germline ends came to 12 bases. The CDR3 runs to 14 residues.

The chain carries TRBV2 and TRBJ2-2; D is perhaps TRBD1 (5 bases). V was clipped by 6 bases and J by 2 bases, with 10 bases between them. The germline CDR1 and CDR2 sequences are SNHLY and FYNNEI. The CDR3 consists of 14 residues. Here the CDR3 DNA reads TGTGCCAGCAGGGCAGGGATCAACACCGGGGAGCTGTTTTTT. It encodes CASRAGINTGELFF. The full variable domain, its missing parts supplied by reference TRBV2 and TRBJ2-2, is EPEVTQTPSHQVTQMGQEVILRCVPISNHLYFYWYRQILGQKVEFLVSFYNNEISEKSEIFDDQFSVERPDGSNFTLKIRSTKLEDSAMYFCASRAGINTGELFFGEGSRLTVL.

The chain recombines TRBV9 with TRBJ2-5; D gene ambiguous. The CDR3 length is 14 residues. Trimming removed 0 bases from V and 0 bases from J, with 6 bases in between. Germline CDR1 reads SGDLS; CDR2 reads YYNGEE. CDR3 residues: CASSVVGYQETQYF. The CDR3 DNA sequence: TGTGCCAGCAGCGTAGTTGGATACCAAGAGACCCAGTACTTC.